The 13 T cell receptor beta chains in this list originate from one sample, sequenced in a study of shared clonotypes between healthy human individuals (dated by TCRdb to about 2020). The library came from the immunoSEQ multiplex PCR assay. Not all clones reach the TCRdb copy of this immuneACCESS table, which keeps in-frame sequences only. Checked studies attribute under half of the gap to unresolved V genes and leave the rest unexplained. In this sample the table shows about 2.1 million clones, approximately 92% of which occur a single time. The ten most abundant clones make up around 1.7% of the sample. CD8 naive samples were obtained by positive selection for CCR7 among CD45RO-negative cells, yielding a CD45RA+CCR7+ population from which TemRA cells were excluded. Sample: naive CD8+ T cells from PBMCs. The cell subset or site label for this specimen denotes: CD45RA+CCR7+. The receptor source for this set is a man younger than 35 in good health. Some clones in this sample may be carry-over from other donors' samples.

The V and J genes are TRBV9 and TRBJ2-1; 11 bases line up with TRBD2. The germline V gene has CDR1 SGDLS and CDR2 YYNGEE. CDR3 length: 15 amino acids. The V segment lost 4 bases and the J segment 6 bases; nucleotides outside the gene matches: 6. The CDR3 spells CASSISGRVPNEQFF. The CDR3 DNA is TGTGCCAGCAGCATTAGCGGGAGGGTCCCCAATGAGCAGTTCTTC.

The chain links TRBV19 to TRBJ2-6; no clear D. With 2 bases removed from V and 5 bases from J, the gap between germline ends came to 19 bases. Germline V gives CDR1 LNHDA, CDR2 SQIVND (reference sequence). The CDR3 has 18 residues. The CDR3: CASSIMGGSSGRANVLTF. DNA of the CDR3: TGTGCCAGTAGTATAATGGGCGGAAGCTCTGGAAGGGCCAACGTCCTGACTTTC. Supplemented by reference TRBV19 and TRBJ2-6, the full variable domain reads DGGITQSPKYLFRKEGQNVTLSCEQNLNHDAMYWYRQDPGQGLRLIYYSQIVNDFQKGDIAEGYSVSREKKESFPLTVTSAQKNPTAFYLCASSIMGGSSGRANVLTFGAGSRLTVL.

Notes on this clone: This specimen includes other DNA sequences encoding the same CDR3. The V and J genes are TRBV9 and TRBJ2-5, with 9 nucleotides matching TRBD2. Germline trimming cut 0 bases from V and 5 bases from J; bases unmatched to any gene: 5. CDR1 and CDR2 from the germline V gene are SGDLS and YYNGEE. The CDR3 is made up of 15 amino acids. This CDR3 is CASSVETSGGETQYF. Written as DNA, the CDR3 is TGTGCCAGCAGCGTAGAGACTAGCGGAGGGGAGACCCAGTACTTC.

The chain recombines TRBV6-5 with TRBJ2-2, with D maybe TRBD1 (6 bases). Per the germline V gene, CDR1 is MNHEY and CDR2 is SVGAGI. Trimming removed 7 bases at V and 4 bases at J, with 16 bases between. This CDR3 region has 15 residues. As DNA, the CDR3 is TGTGCCAGCAAGGGCGGACAGCTACTCACCGGGGAGCTGTTTTTT. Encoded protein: CASKGGQLLTGELFF.

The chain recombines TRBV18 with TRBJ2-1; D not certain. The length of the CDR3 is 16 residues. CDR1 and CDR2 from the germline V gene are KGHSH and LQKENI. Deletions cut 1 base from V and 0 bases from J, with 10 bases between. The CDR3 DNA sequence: TGTGCCAGCTCACCACTAGGCGACAACTCCTACAATGAGCAGTTCTTC. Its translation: CASSPLGDNSYNEQFF.

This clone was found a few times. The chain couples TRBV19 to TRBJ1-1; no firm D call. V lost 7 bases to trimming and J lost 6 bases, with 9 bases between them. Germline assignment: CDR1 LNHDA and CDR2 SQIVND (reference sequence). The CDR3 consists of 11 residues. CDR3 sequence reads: CASTNPSEAFF. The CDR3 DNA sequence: TGTGCCAGTACCAATCCGTCTGAAGCTTTCTTT.

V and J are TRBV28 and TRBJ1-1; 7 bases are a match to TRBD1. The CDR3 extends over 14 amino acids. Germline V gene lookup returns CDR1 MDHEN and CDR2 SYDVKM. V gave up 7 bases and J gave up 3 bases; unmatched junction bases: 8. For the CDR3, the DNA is TGTGCCAGCACCAGAGGGGGCGAGGACACTGAAGCTTTCTTT. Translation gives CASTRGGEDTEAFF.

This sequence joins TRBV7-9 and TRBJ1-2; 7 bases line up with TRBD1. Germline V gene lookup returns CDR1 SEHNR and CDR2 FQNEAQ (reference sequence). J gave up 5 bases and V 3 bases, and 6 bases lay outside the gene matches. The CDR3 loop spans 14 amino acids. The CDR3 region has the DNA TGTGCCAGCAGCTTCGGGACAGAGACATATGGCTACACCTTC. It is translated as CASSFGTETYGYTF.

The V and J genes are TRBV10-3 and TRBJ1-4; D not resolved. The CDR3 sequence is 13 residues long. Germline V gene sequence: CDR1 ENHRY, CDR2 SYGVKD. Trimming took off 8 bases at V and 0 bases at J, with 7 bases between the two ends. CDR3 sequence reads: CAISAATNEKLFF. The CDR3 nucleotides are TGTGCCATCTCGGCCGCAACTAATGAAAAACTGTTTTTT.

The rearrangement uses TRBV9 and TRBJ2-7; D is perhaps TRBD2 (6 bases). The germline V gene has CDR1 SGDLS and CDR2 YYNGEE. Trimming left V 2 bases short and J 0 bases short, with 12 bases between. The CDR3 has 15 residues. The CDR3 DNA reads TGTGCCAGCAGCGTGCGGTTGGAGGGCTCCTACGAGCAGTACTTC. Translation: CASSVRLEGSYEQYF.

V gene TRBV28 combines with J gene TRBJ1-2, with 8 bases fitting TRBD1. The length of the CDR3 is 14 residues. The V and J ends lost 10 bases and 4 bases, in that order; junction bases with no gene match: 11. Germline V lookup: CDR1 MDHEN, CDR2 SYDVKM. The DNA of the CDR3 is TGTGCCACCAATGACAGGGGCGACCTCTATGGCTACACCTTC. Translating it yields CATNDRGDLYGYTF.

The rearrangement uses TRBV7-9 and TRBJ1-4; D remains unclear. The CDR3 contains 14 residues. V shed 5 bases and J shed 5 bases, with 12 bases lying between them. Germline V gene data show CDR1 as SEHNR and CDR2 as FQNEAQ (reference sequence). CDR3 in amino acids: CASSPQRRNEKLFF. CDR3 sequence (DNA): TGTGCCAGCAGCCCTCAGAGACGGAATGAAAAACTGTTTTTT.

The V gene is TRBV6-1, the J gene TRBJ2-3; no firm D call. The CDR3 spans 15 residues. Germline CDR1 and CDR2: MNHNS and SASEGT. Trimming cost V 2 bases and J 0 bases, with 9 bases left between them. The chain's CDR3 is CASSESSPSTDTQYF. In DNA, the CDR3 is TGTGCCAGCAGTGAAAGTAGTCCTAGCACAGATACGCAGTATTTT.